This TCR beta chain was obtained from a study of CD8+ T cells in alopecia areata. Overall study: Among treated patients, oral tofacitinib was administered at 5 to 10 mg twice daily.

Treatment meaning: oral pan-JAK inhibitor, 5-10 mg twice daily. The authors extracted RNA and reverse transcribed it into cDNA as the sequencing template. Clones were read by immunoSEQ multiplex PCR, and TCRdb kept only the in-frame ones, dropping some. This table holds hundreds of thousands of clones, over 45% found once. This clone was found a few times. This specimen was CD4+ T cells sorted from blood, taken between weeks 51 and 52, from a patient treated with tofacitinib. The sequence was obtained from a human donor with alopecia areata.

The chain's CDR3 is CASSPGRGQGGNNEQFF. The CDR3 coding sequence is TGTGCCAGCAGCCCGGGTAGGGGGCAGGGGGGAAACAATGAGCAGTTCTTC. The V and J genes are TRBV27 and TRBJ2-1; tentative D call: TRBD1 (7 bases). Germline V gene sequence: CDR1 MNHEY, CDR2 SMNVEV (reference sequence). The V end was cut by 6 bases, the J end by 5 bases, with 23 bases between. The CDR3 has 17 residues.